Listed below are T cell receptor beta chains from one sample, sequenced in a study of cytomegalovirus exposure and HLA in healthy donors. Generated by immunoSEQ multiplex PCR, the TCRdb table keeps only in-frame clones and is missing some. This repertoire shows 200,000 to 250,000 clones, roughly 87% found once; its top ten account for roughly 2%. Sequencing used PBMCs. The receptor set was obtained from a woman aged 18 to 35 in good health and CMV-seropositive. Both conserved end residues are part of each CDR3. The order of the fields is D gene, J gene, clone size, V gene, CDR3 protein, CDR3 DNA. A D gene is named only where the DNA matches it firmly. Not every row has a clone size; where given, it reads once, few, many or a size class.

>NA|TRBJ2-6|NA|TRBV10-3
CAISEGVRDVLTF
TGTGCCATCAGTGAAGGGGTTAGGGACGTCCTGACTTTC
>NA|TRBJ2-3|NA|TRBV6-1
CASSDRELTDTQYF
TGTGCCAGCAGTGACCGGGAACTCACAGATACGCAGTATTTT
>TRBD1|TRBJ1-5|NA|TRBV6-6
CASSGQGGNQPQHF
TGTGCCAGCAGTGGACAGGGGGGCAATCAGCCCCAGCATTTT
>NA|TRBJ1-3|NA|TRBV11-2
CASSLWVGGRSGNTIYF
TGTGCCAGCAGCTTATGGGTCGGGGGGCGGTCTGGAAACACCATATATTTT
>NA|TRBJ2-7|NA|TRBV27
CASSLRFERPYEQYF
TGTGCCAGCAGTTTAAGGTTTGAGCGGCCCTACGAGCAGTACTTC
>NA|TRBJ2-7|NA|TRBV11-2
CASSWTVYEQYF
TGTGCCAGCAGCTGGACTGTCTACGAGCAGTACTTC
>NA|TRBJ2-3|NA|TRBV7-6
CASSYGGGTDTQYF
TGTGCCAGCAGCTATGGAGGAGGCACAGATACGCAGTATTTT
>TRBD1|TRBJ1-1|NA|TRBV9
CASTKGGTGSNTEAFF
TGTGCCAGTACCAAGGGCGGGACAGGGTCGAACACTGAAGCTTTCTTT
>NA|TRBJ1-1|NA|TRBV15
CATSVTRGNTEAFF
TGTGCCACCAGCGTTACTCGGGGGAACACTGAAGCTTTCTTT
>TRBD2|TRBJ2-1|NA|TRBV11-2
CASALRELSNEQFF
TGTGCCAGCGCCCTGCGGGAGTTGAGCAATGAGCAGTTCTTC
>TRBD1|TRBJ1-2|NA|TRBV28
CASSLPDRGGYGYTF
TGTGCCAGCAGTTTGCCCGACAGGGGTGGGTATGGCTACACCTTC
>NA|TRBJ1-4|NA|TRBV7-2
CASSLQRYEKLFF
TGTGCCAGCAGCTTACAGCGATATGAAAAACTGTTTTTT
>TRBD1|TRBJ1-5|NA|TRBV27
CASRETGVSNQPQHF
TGTGCCAGCAGGGAGACAGGGGTTAGCAATCAGCCCCAGCATTTT
>TRBD1|TRBJ1-1|NA|TRBV28
CASSLRDSNAFF
TGTGCCAGCAGTTTAAGGGACAGTAACGCTTTCTTT
>NA|TRBJ2-1|NA|TRBV27
CASSLNYNEQFF
TGTGCCAGCAGCCTTAACTACAATGAGCAGTTCTTC
>NA|TRBJ2-1|NA|TRBV7-9
CASMTGGQGGEQFF
TGTGCCAGCATGACGGGAGGGCAGGGGGGTGAGCAGTTCTTC
>TRBD1|TRBJ1-1|NA|TRBV7-6
CASSLGWGTGAGNTEAFF
TGTGCCAGCAGCTTGGGGTGGGGGACAGGGGCCGGGAACACTGAAGCTTTCTTT
>TRBD2|TRBJ2-3|NA|TRBV7-3
CASKAGGPTDTQYF
TGTGCCAGCAAAGCGGGAGGCCCCACAGATACGCAGTATTTT
>TRBD1|TRBJ1-5|NA|TRBV15
CATSKLPGQGIQPQHF
TGTGCCACCAGCAAGTTACCGGGACAGGGGATTCAGCCCCAGCATTTT
>NA|TRBJ2-2|once|TRBV18
CASSQQGGTGELFF
TGTGCCAGCTCACAACAGGGAGGGACCGGGGAGCTGTTTTTT
>TRBD2|TRBJ2-7|NA|TRBV23-1
CASSQSLWSGRAWVEQYF
TGCGCCAGCAGTCAATCCCTTTGGAGCGGGAGGGCCTGGGTCGAGCAGTACTTC
>NA|TRBJ2-7|NA|TRBV28
CATTGVITYEQYF
TGTGCCACCACCGGAGTCATCACCTACGAGCAGTACTTC
>NA|TRBJ2-1|NA|TRBV25-1
CASSDMRAGLYNEQFF
TGTGCCAGCAGTGATATGCGGGCAGGACTCTACAATGAGCAGTTCTTC
>NA|TRBJ2-1|NA|TRBV6-6
CASSRGMSYNEQFF
TGTGCCAGCAGTCGCGGGATGTCCTACAATGAGCAGTTCTTC
>TRBD2|TRBJ2-1|NA|TRBV11-2
CASSYNGLADSYNEQFF
TGTGCCAGCAGCTATAATGGACTAGCGGACTCCTACAATGAGCAGTTCTTC
>TRBD2|TRBJ2-1|NA|TRBV7-9
CASSSYRDYSDNEQFF
TGTGCCAGCAGCTCGTACCGGGACTACAGCGACAATGAGCAGTTCTTC
>NA|TRBJ2-3|NA|TRBV27
CASSLETRAIGTDTQYF
TGTGCCAGCAGTTTAGAGACTAGAGCCATCGGGACAGATACGCAGTATTTT
>NA|TRBJ1-2|NA|TRBV14
CASSPSTGEGYTF
TGTGCCAGCAGCCCATCTACGGGGGAGGGCTACACCTTC
>NA|TRBJ2-6|NA|TRBV4-1
CASSQKGSGVGGANVLTF
TGCGCCAGCAGCCAAAAGGGGTCTGGGGTAGGTGGGGCCAACGTCCTGACTTTC
>TRBD1|TRBJ2-7|NA|TRBV27
CASSLRGTGEYEQYF
TGTGCCAGCAGTTTACGAGGGACAGGGGAGTACGAGCAGTACTTC
>TRBD1|TRBJ2-2|NA|TRBV7-9
CASSSRQGSNTGELFF
TGTGCCAGCAGCTCCCGACAGGGCTCGAACACCGGGGAGCTGTTTTTT
>TRBD2|TRBJ2-1|NA|TRBV9
CASSVVGLAEGGEQFF
TGTGCCAGCAGCGTAGTGGGTCTAGCGGAGGGCGGCGAGCAGTTCTTC
>NA|TRBJ1-1|once|TRBV4-1
CASSLQGGANTEAFF
TGCGCCAGCAGCCTGCAAGGGGGGGCGAACACTGAAGCTTTCTTT
>TRBD1|TRBJ1-1|NA|TRBV6-6
CASRETGGSPEAFF
TGTGCCAGCAGGGAGACAGGGGGATCCCCTGAAGCTTTCTTT
>NA|TRBJ2-3|NA|TRBV5-1
CASSPEFSLSESTSTDTQYF
TGCGCCAGCAGCCCAGAGTTTTCCCTTAGCGAGTCCACTAGCACAGATACGCAGTATTTT
>NA|TRBJ2-4|NA|TRBV5-4
CASSQPDVPEGNIQYF
TGTGCCAGCAGCCAGCCTGACGTCCCGGAGGGAAACATTCAGTACTTC
>TRBD1|TRBJ2-2|NA|TRBV28
CASSLWGRGLGGELFF
TGTGCCAGCAGTTTATGGGGCAGGGGGCTTGGCGGGGAGCTGTTTTTT
>TRBD2|TRBJ2-7|NA|TRBV5-8
CASSLESGPGGGEQYF
TGTGCCAGCAGCTTGGAGTCTGGTCCGGGAGGGGGAGAGCAGTACTTC
>NA|TRBJ2-1|few|TRBV27
CASSLRGNEQFF
TGTGCCAGCAGTTTAAGGGGCAATGAGCAGTTCTTC
>NA|TRBJ1-1|NA|TRBV19
CASSITGTMNTEAFF
TGTGCCAGTAGTATCACAGGGACCATGAACACTGAAGCTTTCTTT
>NA|TRBJ2-1|NA|TRBV15
CATRLYNEQFF
TGTGCCACCCGTCTCTACAATGAGCAGTTCTTC
>NA|TRBJ1-3|NA|TRBV18
CASSPQSSGNTIYF
TGTGCCAGCTCACCACAGAGCTCTGGAAACACCATATATTTT
>NA|TRBJ2-7|NA|TRBV5-1
CASSTGWGTYEQYF
TGCGCCAGCAGCACGGGGTGGGGAACCTACGAGCAGTACTTC
>TRBD1|TRBJ2-1|NA|TRBV29-1
CSVMDRVFPNEQFF
TGCAGCGTGATGGACAGGGTGTTCCCCAATGAGCAGTTCTTC
>TRBD1|TRBJ2-7|NA|TRBV5-1
CASSPGDRDHEQYF
TGCGCCAGCAGCCCGGGGGACAGGGATCACGAGCAGTACTTC
>TRBD2|TRBJ2-5|NA|TRBV28
CASSLQPGLAGLMLGETQYF
TGTGCCAGCAGTTTACAGCCGGGACTAGCGGGGCTGATGTTAGGAGAGACCCAGTACTTC
>TRBD1|TRBJ1-5|once|TRBV14
CASSRGQGPNQPQHF
TGTGCCAGCAGCCGGGGACAGGGCCCCAATCAGCCCCAGCATTTT